This T cell receptor (beta chain) was identified in a study of TIL therapy for anti-PD-1-resistant metastatic lung cancer. Study-level results: TIL clonotype persistence in blood showed no apparent association with response.

In the case of this clone: Its antigen is as yet unknown.

The CDR3 is made up of 15 amino acids. Germline lookup yields CDR1 SGHNT and CDR2 YYREEE (reference sequence). V lost 0 bases to trimming and J lost 0 bases, with 7 bases between them. Time point noted: pre-treatment sample, taken before nivolumab and TIL therapy. Stage 4 NSCLC adults joined between 2017 and January 2020. This was the immunoSEQ v3 assay. Assay: immunoSEQ multiplex PCR; the TCRdb copy retains only in-frame clones and omits some. The table lists tens of thousands of clones, around 79% of them singletons, with approximately 15% in the top ten. The rearrangement links TRBV5-4 to TRBJ1-5; TRBD1 is a possible D gene (6 bases). The clonotype was recovered from a man in his 70s with non-small cell lung cancer. Specimen: blood, collected at baseline. CDR3 coding DNA: TGTGCCAGCAGCTTGGAGGGGGATAGCAATCAGCCCCAGCATTTT. Encoded protein: CASSLEGDSNQPQHF. The variable domain in full, with the rest retrieved from reference TRBV5-4 and TRBJ1-5, is ETGVTQSPTHLIKTRGQQVTLRCSSQSGHNTVSWYQQALGQGPQFIFQYYREEENGRGNFPPRFSGLQFPNYSSELNVNALELDDSALYLCASSLEGDSNQPQHFGDGTRLSIL.